These 5 T cell receptor beta chains were all obtained from the same sample, sequenced in a study of blood T cells in healthy people across ages. The authors ran a second PCR of about 6 to 11 cycles using a sample-barcoded 5' primer and a J-beta primer mix. MiXCR was run by TCRdb on the 5' RACE reads, yielding one entry per CDR3 protein. The table includes 790,000 or so distinct CDR3 sequences, approximately 60% detected once. Sequenced sample: blood. The receptors were gathered from a man in his forties in good health.

The V call is TRBV6-2 or TRBV6-3, the J call TRBJ2-2, with D possibly matching TRBD2 (5 bases). There are 15 residues in the CDR3. Germline assignment: CDR1 MNHEY and CDR2 SVGEGT. Trimming pared 2 bases from V and 2 bases from J, leaving 9 bases between. The CDR3 reads CASSYEGDNTGELFF. As DNA, the CDR3 is TGTGCCAGCAGTTACGAGGGAGATAACACCGGGGAGCTGTTTTTT.

This clonotype came up once. This chain uses TRBV28 with TRBJ1-2; TRBD1 aligns across 9 bases. V lost 6 bases and J lost 8; bases outside the gene matches: 16. The CDR3 loop spans 16 amino acids. CDR1 is MDHEN and CDR2 is SYDVKM in the germline V gene. The CDR3 DNA sequence: TGTGCCAGCAGCCTCTCTGGGACAGGGAAGAGGAACGGCTACACCTTC. Translation gives CASSLSGTGKRNGYTF.

The genes are TRBV12-3 or TRBV12-4 and TRBJ1-2; D ambiguous. The CDR3 consists of 17 residues. Trimming took 2 bases from V and 6 from J, leaving 22 bases between them. CDR3 nucleotide sequence: TGTGCCAGCAGTTTAACCAGAGAAAACGGGATCCCTCATGGCTACACCTTC. Residues: CASSLTRENGIPHGYTF.

The rearrangement links TRBV27 to TRBJ1-6; D is ambiguous. This CDR3 has 19 amino acids. The germline V gene encodes CDR1 MNHEY and CDR2 SMNVEV (reference sequence). Trimming took off 4 bases at V and 0 bases at J, with 19 bases between the two ends. The CDR3 loop reads CASSSPHQGLSSYNSPLHF. CDR3 DNA: TGTGCCAGCAGTTCCCCCCACCAAGGATTGAGCTCCTATAATTCACCCCTCCACTTT.

This clonotype was detected only a few times. The chain couples TRBV20-1 to TRBJ2-3, with TRBD2 matching 7 bases. J gave up 2 bases and V 5 bases, and 4 bases lay outside the gene matches. This CDR3 has 13 amino acids. Germline V lookup: CDR1 DFQATT, CDR2 SNEGSKA (reference sequence). CDR3 bases: TGCAGTGCTGAGCGGGAAGCCACAGATACGCAGTATTTT. Amino acid sequence: CSAEREATDTQYF.